What follows describes a single T cell receptor (beta chain). Germline trimming cut 8 bases from V and 4 bases from J; bases unmatched to any gene: 13. The CDR3 loop spans 15 amino acids. Germline CDR1 SGHNT, CDR2 YENEEA. This entry comes from a study of cytomegalovirus exposure and HLA in healthy donors. Study summary: The roughly 120 million unique TCR beta sequences, from 150 million to 200 million T cells, were found by an earlier analysis. Among several hundred genotyped donors, about 85% fell in the Caucasian-associated ancestry cluster.

The PCR had 60 Vbeta and 13 Jbeta primers. Some clones are missing from TCRdb's copy, which holds only in-frame ones; the method was immunoSEQ multiplex PCR. The table includes about 180,000 clones, 81% detected once. Although they were nominally healthy when sampled, donors likely had unrecorded immune exposures. The sequence was obtained from a woman in her twenties or thirties in good health and CMV-seronegative. The rearrangement joins TRBV11-3 to TRBJ1-1; 7 bases align to TRBD1. Input material: PBMCs. CDR3 DNA: TGTGCCAGCTCGGAGGGGGCTCCCCCCGGCACTGAAGCTTTCTTT. It codes for CASSEGAPPGTEAFF. Full variable domain (remainder filled in from reference TRBV11-3 and TRBJ1-1): EAGVVQSPRYKIIEKKQPVAFWCNPISGHNTLYWYLQNLGQGPELLIRYENEEAVDDSQLPKDRFSAERLKGVDSTLKIQPAELGDSAVYLCASSEGAPPGTEAFFGQGTRLTVV.